This T cell receptor (beta chain) emerged from a study of patients and donors after allogeneic stem cell transplantation. V lost 4 bases, J lost 1 base, and 17 bases lay in between. The CDR3 runs to 17 residues. Germline assignment: CDR1 SGHVS and CDR2 FQNEAQ. TCRdb called the RT-PCR reads again in MiXCR, with one record for every CDR3 protein. The table has about 57,000 distinct CDR3 sequences, roughly 13% seen once. Material for sequencing was blood, either unsorted or a sorted T cell fraction (not recorded which). This sequence originates from a human donor who was either an allogeneic HSCT recipient or a stem cell or donor lymphocyte infusion donor (not recorded which). It is not recorded whose cells these are; they may come from a transplant donor. The chain employs TRBV7-8 and TRBJ2-1, with D tentatively TRBD1 (5 bases). Here the CDR3 DNA reads TGTGCCAGCAGCTCGCGTCTCGACAGAAGGTCCTACAATGAGCAGTTCTTC. It codes for CASSSRLDRRSYNEQFF.